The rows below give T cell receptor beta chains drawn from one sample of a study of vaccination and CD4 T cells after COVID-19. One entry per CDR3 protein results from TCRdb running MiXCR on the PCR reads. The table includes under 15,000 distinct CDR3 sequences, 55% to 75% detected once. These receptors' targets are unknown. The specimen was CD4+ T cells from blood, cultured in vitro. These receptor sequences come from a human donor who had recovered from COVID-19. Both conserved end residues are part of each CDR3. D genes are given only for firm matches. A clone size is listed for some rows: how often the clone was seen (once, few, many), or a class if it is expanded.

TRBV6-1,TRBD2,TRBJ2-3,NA,TGTGCCAGCAGTACTAAAAGCGGGAGGGCCCCAGATACGCAGTATTTT,CASSTKSGRAPDTQYF
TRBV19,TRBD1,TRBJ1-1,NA,TGTGCCACTGGGGACAGGGGACCGAACACTGAAGCTTTCTTT,CATGDRGPNTEAFF
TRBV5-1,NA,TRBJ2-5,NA,TGCGCCAGCAGCTTGGGTACGGGAGTAACGGAGACCCAGTACTTC,CASSLGTGVTETQYF
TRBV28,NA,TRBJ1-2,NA,TGTGCCAGCAGCTTTCTCGGGGCTACAGGGGGCTACACCTTC,CASSFLGATGGYTF
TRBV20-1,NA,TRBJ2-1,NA,TGCAGTGCTAGCAGAGCGGCGCGCTACAATGAGCAGTTCTTC,CSASRAARYNEQFF
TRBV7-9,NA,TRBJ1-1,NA,TGTGCCAGCAGCTTACAGGGTGGGAACACTGAAGCTTTCTTT,CASSLQGGNTEAFF
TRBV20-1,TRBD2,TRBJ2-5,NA,TGCAGTGCTCCTCAGCGGAGTAGCGGGAGGTTGGAGACCCAGTACTTC,CSAPQRSSGRLETQYF
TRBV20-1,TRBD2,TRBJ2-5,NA,TGCAGTGCTACACGACTAGCGGGAAACCAAGAGACCCAGTACTTC,CSATRLAGNQETQYF
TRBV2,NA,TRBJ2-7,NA,TGTGCCAACAGTGAAGCAGGGGTAACTACTTACGAGCAGTACTTC,CANSEAGVTTYEQYF
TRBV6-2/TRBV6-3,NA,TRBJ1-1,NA,TGTGCCAGCAGCCCCCCAAGGATGAACACTGAAGCTTTCTTT,CASSPPRMNTEAFF
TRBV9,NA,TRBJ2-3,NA,TGTGCCAGCAGCGGATCACAAGATACGCAGTATTTT,CASSGSQDTQYF
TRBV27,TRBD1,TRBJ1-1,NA,TGTGCCAGCAGTCAGACCCTGAGGGGGCGGAGAGGCACTGAAGCTTTCTTT,CASSQTLRGRRGTEAFF
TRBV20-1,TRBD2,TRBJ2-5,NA,TGCAGTGCCCGGGGACTAGTGCAGCAAGAGACCCAGTACTTC,CSARGLVQQETQYF
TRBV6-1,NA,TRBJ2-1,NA,TGTGCCAGCAGTGAAATGACAGGCGGCTACAATGAGCAGTTCTTC,CASSEMTGGYNEQFF
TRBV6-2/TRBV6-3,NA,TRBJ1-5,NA,TGTGCCAGCAGACGAGAGACAAGAACAAGCAATCAGCCCCAGCATTTT,CASRRETRTSNQPQHF
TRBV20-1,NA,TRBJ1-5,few,TGCAGTGCTGAGGGTTGGCCCCAGCATTTT,CSAEGWPQHF
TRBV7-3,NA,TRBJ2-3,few,TGTGCCAGCAGCTCACTAGCCGGAGATACGCAGTATTTT,CASSSLAGDTQYF
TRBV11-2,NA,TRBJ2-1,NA,TGTGCCAGCAACTCGGAGACTAGGTCCCAATCTGAGCAGTTCTTC,CASNSETRSQSEQFF
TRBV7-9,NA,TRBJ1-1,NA,TGTGCCAGCACGCGGACGGATAAAGCTTTCTTT,CASTRTDKAFF
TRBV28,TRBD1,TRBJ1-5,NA,TGTGCCAGCAGTATTACAGGGGGACAAGCTCAGCCCCAGCATTTT,CASSITGGQAQPQHF
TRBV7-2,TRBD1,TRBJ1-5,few,TGTGCCAGCAGCTCCGAATCCGGGACAGGTAGGGGTCAGCCCCAGCATTTT,CASSSESGTGRGQPQHF
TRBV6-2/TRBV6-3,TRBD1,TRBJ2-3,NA,TGTGCCAGCAGTTACGGGGACAGGGGGAACACAGATACGCAGTATTTT,CASSYGDRGNTDTQYF
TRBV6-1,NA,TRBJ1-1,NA,TGTGCCAGTAGTCCCGGGACCGAGAACACTGAAGCTTTCTTT,CASSPGTENTEAFF
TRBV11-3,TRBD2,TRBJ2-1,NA,TGTGCCAGCAGCTCGATCGATGTAGCGGGAGGACGTGAGCAGTTCTTC,CASSSIDVAGGREQFF
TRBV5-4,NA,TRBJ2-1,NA,TGTGCCAGCAGCTCACCAGGGTACTCCGGGGGCGGGTACAATGAGCAGTTCTTC,CASSSPGYSGGGYNEQFF
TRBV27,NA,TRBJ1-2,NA,TGTGCCAGCAGTTCGCACAACCAGGGGTGGGACTATGGCTACACCTTC,CASSSHNQGWDYGYTF
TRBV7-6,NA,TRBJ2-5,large,TGTGCCAGCAGCCCACGCCGGGGAGAGACCCAGTACTTC,CASSPRRGETQYF
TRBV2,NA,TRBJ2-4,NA,TGTGCCAGCACGGCTGGGCAGGGCAACAAAAACATTCAGTACTTC,CASTAGQGNKNIQYF
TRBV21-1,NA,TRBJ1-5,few,TGTGCCAGCAGGAGGACAGGGAGCAATCAGCCCCAGCATTTT,CASRRTGSNQPQHF
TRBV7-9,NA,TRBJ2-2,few,TGTGCCAGCATCCCCGCCCCCCCGGGGATCGGGGAGCTGTTTTTT,CASIPAPPGIGELFF
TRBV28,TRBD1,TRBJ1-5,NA,TGTGCCAGCAGTTTATTGAGACAGGGGTTACGGCAGCCCCAGCATTTT,CASSLLRQGLRQPQHF
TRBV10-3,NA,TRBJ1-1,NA,TGTGCCATCAGCGCCAGGGACGGTGGCACTGAAGCTTTCTTT,CAISARDGGTEAFF
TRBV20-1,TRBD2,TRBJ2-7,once,TGCAGTGCAACCCCGGGACTAGCCTCCTACGAGCAGTACTTC,CSATPGLASYEQYF
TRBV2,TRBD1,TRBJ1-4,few,TGTGCCAGCAGAGGACCTCAGGGGGTTTCTAATGAAAAACTGTTTTTT,CASRGPQGVSNEKLFF
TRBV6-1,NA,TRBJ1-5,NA,TGTGCCAGCAGCCTAGAAACAGGAAATCAGCCCCAGCATTTT,CASSLETGNQPQHF
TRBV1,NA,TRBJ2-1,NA,TGCACCAGCAGCCAAGATGATGGGCGGGATACTTCCTACAATGAGCAGTTCTTC,CTSSQDDGRDTSYNEQFF
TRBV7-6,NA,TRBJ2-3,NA,TGTGCCAGCAGCCCCCAGGGGACAGATACGCAGTATTTT,CASSPQGTDTQYF
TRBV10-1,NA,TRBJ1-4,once,NA,CASSENSRKNCFF
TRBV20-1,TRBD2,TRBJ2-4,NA,TGCAGTGCCTATAGCGGGAGGGCTCGCCGTCTAACCAAAAACATTCAGTACTTC,CSAYSGRARRLTKNIQYF
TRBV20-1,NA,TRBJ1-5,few,TGCAGTGCTAAGGAGACAGGTCTCAGGCAGCCCCAGCATTTT,CSAKETGLRQPQHF
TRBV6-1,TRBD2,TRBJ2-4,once,TGTGCCAGCAGTGAAGCGGGGGGGAGCATTCAGTACTTC,CASSEAGGSIQYF
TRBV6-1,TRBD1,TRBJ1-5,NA,TGTGCCAGCAGTGGGGACAGGGGGAGCAATCAGCCCCAGCATTTT,CASSGDRGSNQPQHF
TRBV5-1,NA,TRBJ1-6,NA,TGCGCCAGCAGCTTGGTCCCCGGTGGAGGGGTTGGAAATTCACCCCTCCACTTT,CASSLVPGGGVGNSPLHF
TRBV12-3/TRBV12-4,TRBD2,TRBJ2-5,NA,TGTGCCAGCAGCATCCGGGTGACTAGCGGTTCAAAAGAGATCCAGTACTTC,CASSIRVTSGSKEIQYF
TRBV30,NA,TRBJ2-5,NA,TGTGCCTGGAGTCCAGGGTACCAAGAGACCCAGTACTTC,CAWSPGYQETQYF
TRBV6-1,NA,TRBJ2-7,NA,TGTGCCACCTCCGAGGGGGGGGGTTCCTACGAGCAGTACTTC,CATSEGGGSYEQYF
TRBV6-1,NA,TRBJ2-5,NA,TGTGCCAGCAGTCGACCTCCCCAGCTCGGAGAGACCCAGTACTTC,CASSRPPQLGETQYF